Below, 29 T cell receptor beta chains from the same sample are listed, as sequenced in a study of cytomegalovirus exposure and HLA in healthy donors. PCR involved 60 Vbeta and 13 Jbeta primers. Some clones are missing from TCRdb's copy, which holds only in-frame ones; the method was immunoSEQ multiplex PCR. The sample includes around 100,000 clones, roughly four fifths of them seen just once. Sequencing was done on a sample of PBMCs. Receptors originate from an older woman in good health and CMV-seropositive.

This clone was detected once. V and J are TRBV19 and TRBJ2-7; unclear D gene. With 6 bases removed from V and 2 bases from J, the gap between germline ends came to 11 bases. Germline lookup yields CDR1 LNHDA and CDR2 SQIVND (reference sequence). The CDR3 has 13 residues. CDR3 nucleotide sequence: TGTGCCAGTAGCCTCTCCCCCCCCTACGAGCAGTACTTC. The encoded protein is CASSLSPPYEQYF.

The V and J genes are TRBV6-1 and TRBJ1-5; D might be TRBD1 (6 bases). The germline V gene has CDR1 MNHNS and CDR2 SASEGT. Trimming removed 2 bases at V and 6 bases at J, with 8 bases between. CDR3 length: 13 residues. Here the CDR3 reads CASSETGLQPQHF. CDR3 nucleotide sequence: TGTGCCAGCAGTGAAACAGGGCTTCAGCCCCAGCATTTT.

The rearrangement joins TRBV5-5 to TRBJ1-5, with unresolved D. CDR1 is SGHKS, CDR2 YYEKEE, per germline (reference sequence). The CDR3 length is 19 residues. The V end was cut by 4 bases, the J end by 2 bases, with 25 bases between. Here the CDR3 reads CASSLFSSLSDTGNQPQHF. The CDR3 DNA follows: TGTGCCAGCAGCCTGTTTTCCTCCTTATCAGACACGGGCAATCAGCCCCAGCATTTT.

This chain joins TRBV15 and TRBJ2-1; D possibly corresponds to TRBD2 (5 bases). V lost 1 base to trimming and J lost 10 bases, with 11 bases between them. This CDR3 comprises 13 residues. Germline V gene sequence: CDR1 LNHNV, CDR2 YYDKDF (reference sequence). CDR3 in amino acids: CATSRGGLEEQFF. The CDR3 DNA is TGTGCCACCAGCAGAGGAGGGTTAGAGGAGCAGTTCTTC.

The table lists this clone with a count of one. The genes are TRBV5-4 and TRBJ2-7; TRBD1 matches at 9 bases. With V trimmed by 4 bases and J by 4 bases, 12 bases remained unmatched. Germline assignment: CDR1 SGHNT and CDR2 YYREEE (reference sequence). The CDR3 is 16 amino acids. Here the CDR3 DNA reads TGTGCCAGCAGCGGCCGGGGACAGGGTAAGAAGTACGAGCAGTACTTC. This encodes CASSGRGQGKKYEQYF.

CDR3 DNA: TGTGCCAGCCCACGACCTGGGGCTAGCGCATACAATGAGCAGTTCTTC. Translating gives CASPRPGASAYNEQFF. This chain uses TRBV7-9 with TRBJ2-1, with D tentatively TRBD2 (6 bases). CDR1 and CDR2 (germline): SEHNR, FQNEAQ (reference sequence). Trimming took 8 bases from V and 4 from J, leaving 21 bases between them. The length of the CDR3 is 16 residues.

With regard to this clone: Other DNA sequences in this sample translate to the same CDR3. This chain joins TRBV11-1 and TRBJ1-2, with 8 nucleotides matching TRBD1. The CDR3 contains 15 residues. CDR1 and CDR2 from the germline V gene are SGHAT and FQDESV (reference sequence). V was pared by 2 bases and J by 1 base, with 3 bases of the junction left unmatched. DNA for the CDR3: TGTGCCAGCAGCTTATCGACAGGGGTTAACTATGGCTACACCTTC. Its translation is CASSLSTGVNYGYTF.

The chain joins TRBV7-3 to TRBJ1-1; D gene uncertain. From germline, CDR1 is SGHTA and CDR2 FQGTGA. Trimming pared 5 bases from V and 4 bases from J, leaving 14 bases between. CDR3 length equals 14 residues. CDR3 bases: TGTGCCAGCAGCCCCGGCGGGCCGGCCACTGAAGCTTTCTTT. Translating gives CASSPGGPATEAFF.

CDR3 residues: CASSPAGTGRNTEAFF. Here the CDR3 DNA reads TGTGCCAGCAGCCCCGCCGGGACAGGGCGAAACACTGAAGCTTTCTTT. This rearrangement joins TRBV6-6 to TRBJ1-1; 9 bases are shared with TRBD1. The trim removed 6 bases at V and 2 bases at J, leaving 10 bases unmatched. Germline V lookup: CDR1 MNHNY, CDR2 SVGAGI (reference sequence). CDR3 length: 16 residues.

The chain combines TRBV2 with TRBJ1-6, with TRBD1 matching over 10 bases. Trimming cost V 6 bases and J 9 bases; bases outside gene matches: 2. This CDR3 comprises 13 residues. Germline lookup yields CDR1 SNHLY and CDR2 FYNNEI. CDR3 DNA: TGTGCCAGCAGGACAGGGGGCTCTTCACCCCTCCACTTT. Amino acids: CASRTGGSSPLHF.

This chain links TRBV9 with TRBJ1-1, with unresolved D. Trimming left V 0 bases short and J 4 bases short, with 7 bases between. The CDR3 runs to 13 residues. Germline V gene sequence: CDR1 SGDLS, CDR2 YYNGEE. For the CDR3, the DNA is TGTGCCAGCAGCGTAGCTTTCTCCACTGAAGCTTTCTTT. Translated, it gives CASSVAFSTEAFF. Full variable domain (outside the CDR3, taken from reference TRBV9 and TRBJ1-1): DSGVTQTPKHLITATGQRVTLRCSPRSGDLSVYWYQQSLDQGLQFLIQYYNGEERAKGNILERFSAQQFPDLHSELNLSSLELGDSALYFCASSVAFSTEAFFGQGTRLTVV.

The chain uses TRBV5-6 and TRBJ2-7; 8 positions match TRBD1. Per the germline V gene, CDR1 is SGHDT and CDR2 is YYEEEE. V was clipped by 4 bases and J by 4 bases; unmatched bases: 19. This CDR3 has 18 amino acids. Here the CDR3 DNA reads TGTGCCAGCAGCAACGCTGCCCGGACAGGGCCGATGGCGTACGAGCAGTACTTC. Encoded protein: CASSNAARTGPMAYEQYF.

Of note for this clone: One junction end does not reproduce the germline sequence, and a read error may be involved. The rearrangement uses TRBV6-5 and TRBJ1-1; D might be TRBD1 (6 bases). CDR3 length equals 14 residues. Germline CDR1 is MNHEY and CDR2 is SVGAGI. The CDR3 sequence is CASRQQGLVTEASF. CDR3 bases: TGTGCCAGCAGGCAACAGGGTTTGGTCACTGAAGCTTCCTTT.

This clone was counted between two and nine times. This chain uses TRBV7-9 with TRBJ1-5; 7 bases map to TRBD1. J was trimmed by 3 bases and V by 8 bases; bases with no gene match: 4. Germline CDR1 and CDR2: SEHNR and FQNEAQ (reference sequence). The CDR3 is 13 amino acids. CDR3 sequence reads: CASVGGYNQPQHF. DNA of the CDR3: TGTGCCAGCGTAGGGGGCTACAATCAGCCCCAGCATTTT.

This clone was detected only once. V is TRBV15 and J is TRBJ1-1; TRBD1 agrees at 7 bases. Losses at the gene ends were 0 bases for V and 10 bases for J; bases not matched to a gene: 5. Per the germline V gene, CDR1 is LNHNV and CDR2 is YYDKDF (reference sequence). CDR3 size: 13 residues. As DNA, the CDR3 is TGTGCCACCAGCAGAGATTTGGAGGGGGCAGCTTTCTTT. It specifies CATSRDLEGAAFF.

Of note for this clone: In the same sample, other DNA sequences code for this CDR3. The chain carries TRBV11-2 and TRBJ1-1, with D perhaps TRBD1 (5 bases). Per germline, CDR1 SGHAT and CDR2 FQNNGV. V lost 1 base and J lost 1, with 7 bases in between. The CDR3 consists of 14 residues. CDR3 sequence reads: CASSLGQGNTEAFF. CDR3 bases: TGTGCCAGCAGCTTAGGCCAGGGGAACACTGAAGCTTTCTTT. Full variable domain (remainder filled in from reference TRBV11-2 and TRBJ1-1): EAGVAQSPRYKIIEKRQSVAFWCNPISGHATLYWYQQILGQGPKLLIQFQNNGVVDDSQLPKDRFSAERLKGVDSTLKIQPAKLEDSAVYLCASSLGQGNTEAFFGQGTRLTVV.

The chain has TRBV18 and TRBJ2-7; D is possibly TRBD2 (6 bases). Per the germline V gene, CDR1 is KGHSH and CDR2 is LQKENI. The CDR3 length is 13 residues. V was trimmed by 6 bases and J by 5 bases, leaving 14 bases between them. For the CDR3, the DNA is TGTGCCAGCTCGCCGCGGGGCGTCGACGAGCAGTACTTC. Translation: CASSPRGVDEQYF.

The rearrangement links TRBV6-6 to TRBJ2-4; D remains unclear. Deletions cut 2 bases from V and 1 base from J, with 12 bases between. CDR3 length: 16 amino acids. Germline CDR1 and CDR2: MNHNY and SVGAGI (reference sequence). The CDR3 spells CASSYTPGVAKNIQYF. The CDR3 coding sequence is TGTGCCAGCAGTTACACGCCAGGTGTTGCCAAAAACATTCAGTACTTC.

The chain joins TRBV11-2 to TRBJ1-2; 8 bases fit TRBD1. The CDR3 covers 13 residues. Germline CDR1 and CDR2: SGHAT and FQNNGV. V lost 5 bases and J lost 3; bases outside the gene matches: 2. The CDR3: CASSADRDYGYTF. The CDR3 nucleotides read TGTGCCAGCAGCGCGGACAGGGACTATGGCTACACCTTC.

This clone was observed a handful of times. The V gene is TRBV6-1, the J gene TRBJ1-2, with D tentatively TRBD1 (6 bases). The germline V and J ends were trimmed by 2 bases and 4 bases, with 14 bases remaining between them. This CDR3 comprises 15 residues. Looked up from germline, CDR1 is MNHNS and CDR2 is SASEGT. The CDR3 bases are TGTGCCAGCAGTGAATACGATACAGGGACCTATGGCTACACCTTC. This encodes CASSEYDTGTYGYTF.

CDR3 sequence: CASKGVKDTQYF. CDR3 bases: TGTGCCAGCAAAGGGGTTAAAGATACGCAGTATTTT. The V gene is TRBV5-6, the J gene TRBJ2-3; D might be TRBD1 (5 bases). Germline V gene lookup returns CDR1 SGHDT and CDR2 YYEEEE. Trimming left V 6 bases short and J 5 bases short, with 10 bases between. The CDR3 length is 12 residues.

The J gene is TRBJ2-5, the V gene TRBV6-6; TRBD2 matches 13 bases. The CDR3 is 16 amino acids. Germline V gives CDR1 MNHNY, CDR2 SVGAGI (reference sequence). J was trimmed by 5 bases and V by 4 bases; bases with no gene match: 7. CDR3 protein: CASSSGLAGVSETQYF. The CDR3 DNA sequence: TGTGCCAGCAGTTCCGGACTAGCGGGAGTAAGCGAGACCCAGTACTTC.

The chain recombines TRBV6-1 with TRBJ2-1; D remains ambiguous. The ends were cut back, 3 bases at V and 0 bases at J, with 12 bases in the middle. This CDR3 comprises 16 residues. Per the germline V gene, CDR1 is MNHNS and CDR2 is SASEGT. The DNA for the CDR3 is TGTGCCAGCAGTGACCCTAGTTGGAGCTCCTACAATGAGCAGTTCTTC. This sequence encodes CASSDPSWSSYNEQFF.

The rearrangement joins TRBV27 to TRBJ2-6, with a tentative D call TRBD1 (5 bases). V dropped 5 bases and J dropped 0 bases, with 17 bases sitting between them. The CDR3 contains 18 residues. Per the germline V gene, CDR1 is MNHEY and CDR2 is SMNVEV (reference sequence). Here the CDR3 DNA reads TGTGCCAGCAGTCTTTCCACAGGAACCTTCTCTGGGGCCAACGTCCTGACTTTC. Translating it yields CASSLSTGTFSGANVLTF.

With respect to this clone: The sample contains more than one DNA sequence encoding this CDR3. The chain's CDR3 is CAWNLEHNSPLHF. CDR3 DNA: TGTGCCTGGAACTTAGAACATAATTCACCCCTCCACTTT. The genes are TRBV30 and TRBJ1-6, with D unresolved. The CDR3 runs to 13 residues. V lost 4 bases to trimming and J lost 5 bases, with 9 bases between them. The V gene's germline CDR1 is GTSNPN and CDR2 SVGIG (reference sequence).

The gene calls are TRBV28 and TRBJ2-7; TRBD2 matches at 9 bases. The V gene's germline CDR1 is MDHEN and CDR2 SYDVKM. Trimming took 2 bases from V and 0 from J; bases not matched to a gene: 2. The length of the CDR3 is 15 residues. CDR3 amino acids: CASSLMREGSYEQYF. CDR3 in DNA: TGTGCCAGCAGTTTAATGCGGGAGGGCTCCTACGAGCAGTACTTC.

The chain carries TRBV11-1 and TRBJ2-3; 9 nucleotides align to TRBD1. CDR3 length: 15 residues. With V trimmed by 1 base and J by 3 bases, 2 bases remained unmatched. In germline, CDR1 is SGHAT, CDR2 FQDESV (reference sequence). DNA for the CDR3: TGTGCCAGCAGCTTAGATGGGACAGGGACAGATACGCAGTATTTT. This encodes CASSLDGTGTDTQYF.

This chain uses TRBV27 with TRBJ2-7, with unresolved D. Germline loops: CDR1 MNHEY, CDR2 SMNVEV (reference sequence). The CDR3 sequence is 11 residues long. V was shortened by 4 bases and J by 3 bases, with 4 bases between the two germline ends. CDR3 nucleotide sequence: TGTGCCAGCAGTTCGTACTACGAGCAGTACTTC. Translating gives CASSSYYEQYF.

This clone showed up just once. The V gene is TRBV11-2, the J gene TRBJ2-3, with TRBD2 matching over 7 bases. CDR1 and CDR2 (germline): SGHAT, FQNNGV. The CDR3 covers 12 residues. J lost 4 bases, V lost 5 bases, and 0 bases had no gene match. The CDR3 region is CASSGGADTQYF. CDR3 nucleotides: TGTGCCAGCAGCGGGGGGGCAGATACGCAGTATTTT.